This T cell receptor (beta chain) was observed in a study of CD8 T cells in Susac syndrome. General study findings and limits: As the study acknowledged, the number of individuals who were part of its TCR sequencing and HLA analysis was relatively small.

Worth noting for this clonotype: Its antigen is unidentified.

Germline V lookup: CDR1 DFQATT, CDR2 SNEGSKA (reference sequence). The CDR3 length is 12 residues. V lost 7 bases to trimming and J lost 7 bases, with 17 bases between them. When the RNA was reverse transcribed, random hexamers were used with an input of roughly 0.45 to 1 ug. Amplification of TCR beta CDR3 spanned 54 Vbeta and 13 Jbeta via immunoSEQ multiplex PCR. Using its own MiXCR run on the immunoSEQ multiplex PCR reads, TCRdb lists one record per CDR3 protein. Seen here are about 200,000 distinct CDR3 sequences, under 97% observed once, and the top ten hold approximately 0.088%. It was treatment-naive patients with stable or active relapsing-remitting disease who made up the multiple sclerosis controls. Negative magnetic isolation gave CD8+ and CD4+ cells; FACS enriched CD8+ TEMRA.

This chain links TRBV20-1 with TRBJ2-7; possible D gene TRBD2, 6 bases. Sequencing was done on a sample of CD4+ T cells from PBMCs. This clonotype was obtained from a human donor with multiple sclerosis. DNA of the CDR3: TGCAGTGTACTCCAGCGGACTAAGGAGCAGTACTTC. It encodes CSVLQRTKEQYF.